The TCR beta chain described here comes from a study of T-cell reconstitution after alpha-beta-depleted transplantation in children (dated by TCRdb to about 2016). Some background on the complete study: The study quantitatively tracked T-cell immune reconstitution after TCRalphabeta/CD19-depleted allogeneic hematopoietic cell transplantation in children using TCR repertoire profiling. The research as a whole found: Over the following months the frequencies of hyperexpanded clones went down, and after one year T-cell counts and TCRbeta diversity were mostly credited to newly produced T cells. The apparently early recovery of alphabetaT-cell counts about two months after transplant reportedly depended on only several hundred rapidly expanded clones that came from non-depleted graft cells. In some patients, the high TCRbeta diversity seen at day 60 was put down to recipient T cells and intrathymic progenitors that had survived conditioning.

Points on this clonotype: Its antigen specificity is not known. No much larger clone exists at a distance of one base, and base qualities are not known.

The germline V gene supplies CDR1 MGHDK and CDR2 SYGVNS. From cysteine to phenylalanine, the CDR3 is 16 amino acids long. Of the read, only the CDR3 DNA is kept; its 48 bases are in frame from base 1. V and J are trimmed by 1 base and 6 bases, and the gene matches miss 5 bases of the junction. In the paper's terms, the treatment or condition label means: allogeneic hematopoietic cell transplantation with graft depleted of TCRalphabeta T cells and CD19 B cells. TCRalphabeta/CD19-depleted allogeneic hematopoietic cell grafts were given to the transplant recipients, all of whom were children. Libraries were made using PCR. TCRdb records Illumina HiSeq 2500 as the sequencer. To normalize quantification of the TCRbeta repertoire, the TCR libraries were built with molecular barcoding that relied on unique molecular identifiers. TCRdb cleaned the public reads at Q25 with fastp, built clones with MiXCR and kept in-frame beta chains. Every distinct CDR3 protein forms one entry, paired with its most common genes and DNA. Recorded for this sample are roughly 200,000 distinct CDR3 sequences; approximately 6.3% of them occurred a single time. 4.5% to 6.5% of the sample lies in the top ten.

The sample here was PBMCs, taken before TCRalphabeta/CD19-depleted stem cell transplant. The sequence was collected from a boy younger than 10 with acute lymphoblastic leukemia, due to receive a stem cell transplant. The rearrangement joined TRBV25-1 to TRBJ2-2, with 10 bases aligning to TRBD2. In nucleotides, the sequence is TGTGCCAGCAGTGAATCGGGGACTAGCGAACCCGGGGAGCTGTTTTTT. This encodes CASSESGTSEPGELFF.